This T cell receptor beta chain was recorded in a study of blood T cell repertoires in COVID-19. Study overall: There were acute and convalescent COVID-19 samples, and they came from the United States, Italy and Spain. PBMCs, B-cell-depleted T cells, or T cells provided the cDNA or gDNA that made up the material.

The assay was immunoSEQ multiplex PCR, and TCRdb's table has in-frame clones only and misses some. The table records approximately 230,000 clones, just over 85% of them present only once. CDR3 length: 15 residues. The germline V gene encodes CDR1 SGHNT and CDR2 YYREEE (reference sequence). This clone turned up a few times. The germline gene is not matched at one end of the junction; a read error may be the cause. Participants were aged about 18 to 90 years, lived in over 20 US areas, and enrolled virtually. Participant-reported clinical history was the basis for cohort assignment. Sample: PBMCs or T cells enriched from blood (not recorded which). The genes are TRBV5-4 and TRBJ1-2; 8 bases align to TRBD1. This clonotype was obtained from a middle-aged man who had recovered from COVID-19. The CDR3 nucleotides are TGTGCCAGCAGTTTGGGGGTACAGGGGGACTATGGCTACACCTTC. Its protein is CASSLGVQGDYGYTF.